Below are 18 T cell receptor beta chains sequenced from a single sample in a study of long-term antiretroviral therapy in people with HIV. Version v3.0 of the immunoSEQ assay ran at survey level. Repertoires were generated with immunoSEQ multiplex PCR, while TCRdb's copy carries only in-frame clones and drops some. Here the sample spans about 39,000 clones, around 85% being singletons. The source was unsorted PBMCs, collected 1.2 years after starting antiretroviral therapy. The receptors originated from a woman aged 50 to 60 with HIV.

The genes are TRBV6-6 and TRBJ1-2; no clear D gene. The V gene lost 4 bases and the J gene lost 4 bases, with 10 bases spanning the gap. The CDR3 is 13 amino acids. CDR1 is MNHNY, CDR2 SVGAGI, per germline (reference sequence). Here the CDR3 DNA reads TGTGCCAGCAGTTCCCAGGAGACCTATGGCTACACCTTC. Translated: CASSSQETYGYTF.

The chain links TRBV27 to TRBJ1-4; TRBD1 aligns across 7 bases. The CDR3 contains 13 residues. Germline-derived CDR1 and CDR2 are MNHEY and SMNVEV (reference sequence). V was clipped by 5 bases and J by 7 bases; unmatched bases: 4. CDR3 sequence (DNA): TGTGCCAGCAGTCCGGGACAGACTGAAAAACTGTTTTTT. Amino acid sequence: CASSPGQTEKLFF.

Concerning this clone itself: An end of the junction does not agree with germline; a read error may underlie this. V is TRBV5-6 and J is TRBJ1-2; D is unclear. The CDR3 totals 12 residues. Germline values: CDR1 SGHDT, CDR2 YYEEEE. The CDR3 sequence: CASSLDRHLSSF. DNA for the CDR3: TGTGCCAGCAGCTTGGACAGACACCTATCCTCCTTC. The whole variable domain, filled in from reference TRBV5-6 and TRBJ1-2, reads DAGVTQSPTHLIKTRGQQVTLRCSPKSGHDTVSWYQQALGQGPQFIFQYYEEEERQRGNFPDRFSGHQFPNYSSELNVNALLLGDSALYLCASSLDRHLSSFGSGTRLTVV.

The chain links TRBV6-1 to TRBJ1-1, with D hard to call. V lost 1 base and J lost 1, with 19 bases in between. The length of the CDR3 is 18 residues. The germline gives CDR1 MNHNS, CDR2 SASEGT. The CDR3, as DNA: TGTGCCAGCAGTGAAGGCGGCTTTAGAACAGCTAAGAACACTGAAGCTTTCTTT. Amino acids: CASSEGGFRTAKNTEAFF.

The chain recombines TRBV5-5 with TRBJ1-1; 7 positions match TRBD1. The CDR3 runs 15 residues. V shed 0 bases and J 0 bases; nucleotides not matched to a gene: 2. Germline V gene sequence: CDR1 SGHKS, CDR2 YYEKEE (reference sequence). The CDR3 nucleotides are TGTGCCAGCAGCTTGGGGGACAGTTTGAACACTGAAGCTTTCTTT. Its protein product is CASSLGDSLNTEAFF.

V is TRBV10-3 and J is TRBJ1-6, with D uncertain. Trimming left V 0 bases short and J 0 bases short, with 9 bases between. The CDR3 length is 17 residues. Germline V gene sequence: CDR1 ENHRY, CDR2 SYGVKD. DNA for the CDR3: TGTGCCATCAGTGAGTCTGGGAGGAGCTCCTATAATTCACCCCTCCACTTT. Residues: CAISESGRSSYNSPLHF.

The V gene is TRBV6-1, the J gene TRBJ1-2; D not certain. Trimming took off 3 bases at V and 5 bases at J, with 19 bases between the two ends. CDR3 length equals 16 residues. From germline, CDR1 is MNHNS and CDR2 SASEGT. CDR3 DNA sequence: TGTGCCAGCAGTGATAGTGATCGGGGTCCCCGTTATGGCTACACCTTC. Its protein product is CASSDSDRGPRYGYTF.

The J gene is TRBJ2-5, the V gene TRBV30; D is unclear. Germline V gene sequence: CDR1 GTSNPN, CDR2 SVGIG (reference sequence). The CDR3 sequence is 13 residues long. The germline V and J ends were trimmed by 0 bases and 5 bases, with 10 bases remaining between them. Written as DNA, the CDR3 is TGTGCCTGGAGTGTGAGTGGTTTGGAGACCCAGTACTTC. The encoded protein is CAWSVSGLETQYF.

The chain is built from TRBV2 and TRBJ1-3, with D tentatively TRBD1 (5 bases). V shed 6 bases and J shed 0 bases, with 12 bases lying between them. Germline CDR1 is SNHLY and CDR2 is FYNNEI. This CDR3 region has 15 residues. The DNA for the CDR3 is TGTGCCAGCAGCCCTACCCAGGGCTCTGGAAACACCATATATTTT. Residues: CASSPTQGSGNTIYF. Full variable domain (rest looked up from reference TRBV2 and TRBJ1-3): EPEVTQTPSHQVTQMGQEVILRCVPISNHLYFYWYRQILGQKVEFLVSFYNNEISEKSEIFDDQFSVERPDGSNFTLKIRSTKLEDSAMYFCASSPTQGSGNTIYFGEGSWLTVV.

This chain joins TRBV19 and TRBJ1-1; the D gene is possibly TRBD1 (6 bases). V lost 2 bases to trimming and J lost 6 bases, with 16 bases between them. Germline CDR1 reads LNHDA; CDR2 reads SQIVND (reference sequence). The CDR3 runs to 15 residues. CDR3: CASSITGQRKPEAFF. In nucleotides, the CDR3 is TGTGCCAGTAGTATAACCGGACAGAGGAAACCTGAAGCTTTCTTT.

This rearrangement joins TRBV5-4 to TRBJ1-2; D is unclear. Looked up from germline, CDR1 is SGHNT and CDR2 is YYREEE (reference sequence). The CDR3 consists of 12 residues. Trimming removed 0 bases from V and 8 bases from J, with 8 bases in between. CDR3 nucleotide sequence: TGTGCCAGCAGCTTGGAGGCTGACGGCTACACCTTC. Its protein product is CASSLEADGYTF.

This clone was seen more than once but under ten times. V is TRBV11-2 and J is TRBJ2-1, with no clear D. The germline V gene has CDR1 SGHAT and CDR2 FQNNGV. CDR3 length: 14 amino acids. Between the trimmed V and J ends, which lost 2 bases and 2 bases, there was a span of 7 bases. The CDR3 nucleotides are TGTGCCAGCAGCTTATTCACGGCCTACAATGAGCAGTTCTTC. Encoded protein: CASSLFTAYNEQFF.

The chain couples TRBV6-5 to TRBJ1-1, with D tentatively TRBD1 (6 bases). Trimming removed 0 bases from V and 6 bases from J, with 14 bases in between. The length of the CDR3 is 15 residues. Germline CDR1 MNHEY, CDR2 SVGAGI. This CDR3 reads CASSYSGGRDAEAFF. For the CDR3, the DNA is TGTGCCAGCAGTTACTCGGGGGGCAGGGATGCTGAAGCTTTCTTT.

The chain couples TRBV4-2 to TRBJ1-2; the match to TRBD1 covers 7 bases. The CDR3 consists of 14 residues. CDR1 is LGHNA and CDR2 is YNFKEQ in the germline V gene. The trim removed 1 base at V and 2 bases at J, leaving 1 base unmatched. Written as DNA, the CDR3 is TGTGCCAGCAGCCAAGTGGGACAGAACTATGGCTACACCTTC. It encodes CASSQVGQNYGYTF.

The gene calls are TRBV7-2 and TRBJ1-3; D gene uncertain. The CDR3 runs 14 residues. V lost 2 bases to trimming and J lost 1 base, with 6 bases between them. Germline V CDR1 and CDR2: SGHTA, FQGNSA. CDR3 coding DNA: TGTGCCAGCAGCTTATCTAGGTCTGGAAACACCATATATTTT. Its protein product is CASSLSRSGNTIYF.

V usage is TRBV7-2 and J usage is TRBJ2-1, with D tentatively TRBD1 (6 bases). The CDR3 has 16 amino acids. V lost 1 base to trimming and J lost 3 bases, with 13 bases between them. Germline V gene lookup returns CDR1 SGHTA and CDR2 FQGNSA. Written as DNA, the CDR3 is TGTGCCAGCAGCTTAGTCGCCCAGGGGTACTACAATGAGCAGTTCTTC. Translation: CASSLVAQGYYNEQFF.

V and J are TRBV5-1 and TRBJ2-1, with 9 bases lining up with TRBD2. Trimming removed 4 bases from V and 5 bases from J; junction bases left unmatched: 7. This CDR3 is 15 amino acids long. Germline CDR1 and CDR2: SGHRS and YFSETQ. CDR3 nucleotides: TGCGCCAGCAGCCTGGTAGCGGGGGAGCACAATGAGCAGTTCTTC. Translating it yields CASSLVAGEHNEQFF.

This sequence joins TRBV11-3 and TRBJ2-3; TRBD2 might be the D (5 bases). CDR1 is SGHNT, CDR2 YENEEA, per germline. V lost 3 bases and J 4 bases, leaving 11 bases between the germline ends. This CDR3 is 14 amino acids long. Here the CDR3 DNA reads TGTGCCAGCAGCTTCGGGGATCTGGCAGATACGCAGTATTTT. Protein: CASSFGDLADTQYF. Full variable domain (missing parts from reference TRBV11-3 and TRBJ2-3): EAGVVQSPRYKIIEKKQPVAFWCNPISGHNTLYWYLQNLGQGPELLIRYENEEAVDDSQLPKDRFSAERLKGVDSTLKIQPAELGDSAVYLCASSFGDLADTQYFGPGTRLTVL.